Listed below are T cell receptor beta chains from one sample, sequenced in a study of blood T cell repertoires in COVID-19. Some clones are missing from TCRdb's copy, which holds only in-frame ones; the method was immunoSEQ multiplex PCR. The data contain 250,000 to 350,000 clones, more than 85% of them seen just once; the ten biggest clones take up roughly 20%. Sequencing used PBMCs or T cells enriched from blood (not recorded which). These TCRs come from a woman aged 25 to 39 who had recovered from COVID-19. Both conserved end residues are part of each CDR3. Each record gives: V gene, D gene, J gene, clone size, CDR3 protein, CDR3 DNA. The D gene is left open where the match is weak. Clone size appears in some rows only: once, few, many, or a class for an expanded clone.

TRBV19,NA,TRBJ1-1,once,CASSHPRGGLNTEAFF,TGTGCCAGTAGCCATCCAAGGGGGGGTCTGAACACTGAAGCTTTCTTT
TRBV2,NA,TRBJ1-1,NA,CASRLHFSGAFF,TGTGCCAGCAGACTACACTTTTCTGGAGCTTTCTTT
TRBV6-5,NA,TRBJ1-5,few,CASSPGVNQPQHF,TGTGCCAGCAGTCCGGGGGTTAATCAGCCCCAGCATTTT
TRBV7-2,TRBD1,TRBJ2-3,NA,CASSRDRGTDTQYF,TGTGCCAGCAGCAGGGACAGGGGCACAGATACGCAGTATTTT
TRBV5-4,TRBD1,TRBJ1-2,NA,CASSPRPGTDYGYTF,TGTGCCAGCAGCCCCCGACCCGGGACAGACTATGGCTACACCTTC
TRBV19,TRBD1,TRBJ1-2,NA,CASSEPGQGTFGGYTF,TGTGCCAGTAGCGAACCGGGACAGGGGACATTTGGAGGCTACACCTTC
TRBV5-1,TRBD2,TRBJ2-1,NA,CASSLAAGGYNEQFF,TGCGCCAGCAGCTTGGCGGCGGGGGGGTACAATGAGCAGTTCTTC
TRBV19,NA,TRBJ2-4,NA,CASGGGKNIQYF,TGTGCCAGTGGGGGCGGTAAAAACATTCAGTACTTC
TRBV21-1,NA,TRBJ2-3,NA,CAKEGRTSGSINTQYF,TGTGCCAAAGAAGGAAGGACTAGCGGGAGTATAAATACGCAGTATTTT
TRBV14,NA,TRBJ2-3,NA,CASSQDWGPPTDTQYF,TGTGCCAGCAGCCAAGATTGGGGGCCCCCCACAGATACGCAGTATTTT
TRBV28,NA,TRBJ1-5,NA,CASSSPLTSNQPQHF,TGTGCCAGCAGTTCCCCTTTGACAAGCAATCAGCCCCAGCATTTT
TRBV28,NA,TRBJ1-1,NA,CAARGNTEAFF,TGTGCCGCCCGGGGGAACACTGAAGCTTTCTTT
TRBV7-3,NA,TRBJ1-1,NA,CASSMTGNTEAFF,TGTGCCAGCAGCATGACAGGGAACACTGAAGCTTTCTTT
TRBV28,TRBD1,TRBJ2-7,NA,CASSSSGTGLYEQYF,TGTGCCAGCAGTTCGTCCGGGACAGGGTTGTACGAGCAGTACTTC
TRBV5-4,TRBD2,TRBJ2-5,NA,CASSFGAGGYQETQYF,TGTGCCAGCAGCTTTGGAGCGGGAGGTTATCAAGAGACCCAGTACTTC
TRBV28,NA,TRBJ2-3,NA,CASSLWGAGTDTQYF,TGTGCCAGCAGTTTATGGGGGGCCGGCACAGATACGCAGTATTTT
TRBV2,NA,TRBJ2-2,NA,CASMRQGPTGELFF,TGTGCCAGCATGCGGCAGGGGCCCACCGGGGAGCTGTTTTTT
TRBV12-3/TRBV12-4,NA,TRBJ2-7,NA,CASSLDEGDEQYF,TGTGCCAGCAGTTTGGATGAAGGGGACGAGCAGTACTTC
TRBV7-9,NA,TRBJ1-2,NA,CASSFPGLHYGYTF,TGTGCCAGCAGCTTTCCGGGACTGCACTATGGCTACACCTTC
TRBV28,NA,TRBJ1-1,NA,CASSHGGAYDTEAFF,TGTGCCAGCAGCCATGGGGGGGCCTATGATACTGAAGCTTTCTTT
TRBV24-1,NA,TRBJ1-5,NA,CATSGVGREPQHF,TGTGCCACCAGTGGGGTAGGGAGAGAGCCCCAGCATTTT
TRBV7-3,NA,TRBJ2-3,NA,CASSLSTRGPTTDTQYF,TGTGCCAGCAGCCTAAGTACGCGGGGGCCGACCACAGATACGCAGTATTTT
TRBV9,NA,TRBJ1-2,NA,CASSADLDLRAYGYTF,TGTGCCAGCAGCGCAGACCTAGACTTGAGGGCATATGGCTACACCTTC
TRBV24-1,NA,TRBJ2-3,NA,CATSEEQGRGPTDTQYF,TGTGCCACCAGTGAAGAACAGGGCCGTGGACCCACAGATACGCAGTATTTT
TRBV6-5,TRBD1,TRBJ1-6,NA,CASSPWTGNSPLHF,TGTGCCAGCAGCCCCTGGACAGGGAATTCACCCCTCCACTTT
TRBV4-1,NA,TRBJ1-1,few,CASSRTGMNTEAFF,TGCGCCAGCAGCCGAACAGGGATGAACACTGAAGCTTTCTTT
TRBV5-6,TRBD1,TRBJ1-2,NA,CASTLQGYGYTF,TGTGCCAGCACTCTACAGGGGTATGGCTACACCTTC
TRBV7-2,TRBD1,TRBJ2-7,NA,CASSHQTGFRPYEQYF,TGTGCCAGCAGCCACCAGACAGGGTTCCGCCCCTACGAGCAGTACTTC
TRBV7-2,TRBD1,TRBJ1-1,NA,CASSTNRGKNTEAFF,TGTGCCAGCAGCACTAACAGGGGGAAGAACACTGAAGCTTTCTTT
TRBV7-9,NA,TRBJ1-4,NA,CASSLLGGTNEKLFF,TGTGCCAGCAGCTTATTGGGGGGGACTAATGAAAAACTGTTTTTT
TRBV5-5,NA,TRBJ1-3,NA,CASSLGRSGNTIYF,TGTGCCAGCAGCTTGGGTCGCTCTGGAAACACCATATATTTT
TRBV24-1,NA,TRBJ2-1,NA,CATSDPQTGSYNEQFF,TGTGCCACCAGTGATCCCCAGACAGGATCCTACAATGAGCAGTTCTTC
TRBV28,TRBD1,TRBJ1-6,NA,CASSLDRGPSPLHF,TGTGCCAGCAGTCTCGACAGGGGGCCTTCACCCCTCCACTTT
TRBV10-3,TRBD1,TRBJ1-5,NA,CAINADRANQPQHF,TGTGCCATCAACGCGGACAGGGCAAATCAGCCCCAGCATTTT
TRBV28,TRBD1,TRBJ1-4,NA,CASSLTWDRDNEKLFF,TGTGCCAGCAGTTTAACTTGGGACAGAGATAATGAAAAACTGTTTTTT
TRBV7-3,NA,TRBJ2-5,NA,CASAPGSGETQYF,TGTGCCAGCGCACCGGGATCCGGGGAGACCCAGTACTTC
TRBV5-3,NA,TRBJ2-4,once,CARRKFINIQYF,TGTGCCAGAAGAAAATTCATAAACATTCAGTACTTC
TRBV10-2,NA,TRBJ2-7,NA,CASGRGYEQYF,TGCGCCAGCGGCAGGGGCTACGAGCAGTACTTC
TRBV6-5,NA,TRBJ1-1,NA,CASSSLGMNTEAFF,TGTGCCAGCAGTTCTCTTGGCATGAACACTGAAGCTTTCTTT
TRBV2,NA,TRBJ1-1,once,CASSDLPGNTEAFF,TGTGCCAGCAGTGATTTACCAGGGAACACTGAAGCTTTCTTT
TRBV3-1/TRBV3-2,NA,TRBJ1-2,NA,CASSQEGSYGYTF,TGTGCCAGCAGCCAAGAGGGGAGCTATGGCTACACCTTC
TRBV7-9,TRBD1,TRBJ1-2,NA,CAILQGTVLYGYTF,TGTGCCATCCTACAGGGGACCGTACTGTATGGCTACACCTTC
TRBV10-3,TRBD2,TRBJ2-7,few,CAISFRTSTSGSEQYF,TGTGCCATCAGTTTCCGTACCTCGACTAGCGGGAGCGAGCAGTACTTC
TRBV19,NA,TRBJ1-3,NA,CASSTVGNTIYF,TGTGCCAGTAGTACGGTTGGAAACACCATATATTTT
TRBV5-1,TRBD2,TRBJ2-7,NA,CASSLVPMGGAGGREQYF,TGCGCCAGCAGCTTGGTCCCGATGGGCGGAGCGGGAGGTCGCGAGCAGTACTTC
TRBV7-2,TRBD1,TRBJ2-7,few,CASSVFRGPGEQYF,TGTGCCAGCAGCGTATTCAGGGGGCCGGGCGAGCAGTACTTC
TRBV7-3,TRBD2,TRBJ2-1,NA,CASSPSGVNEQFF,TGTGCCAGCAGCCCTAGCGGGGTCAATGAGCAGTTCTTC
TRBV19,NA,TRBJ2-7,NA,CASSIDSGGLYEQYF,TGTGCCAGTAGTATAGATTCGGGTGGTCTCTACGAGCAGTACTTC
TRBV6-5,NA,TRBJ2-7,NA,CASRPTGLSYEQYF,TGTGCCAGCAGACCTACGGGACTCTCCTACGAGCAGTACTTC
TRBV14,NA,TRBJ2-7,NA,CASSLYYEQYF,TGTGCCAGCAGCCTCTACTACGAGCAGTACTTC
TRBV2,NA,TRBJ1-5,NA,CASQERVDSNQPQHF,TGTGCCAGCCAAGAACGGGTGGATAGCAATCAGCCCCAGCATTTT
TRBV28,NA,TRBJ1-2,once,CASSPGGNYGYTF,TGTGCCAGCAGCCCCGGTGGTAACTATGGCTACACCTTC